This TCR beta chain was identified during a study of regulatory T cells in long-lasting Graves disease. Study at large: The term persistent Graves' disease signified upward of 5 years on antithyroid drugs with positive TSH receptor antibodies.

Indicated time point: persistent/refractory GD, antithyroid drugs over 5 years with positive TRAb. There was RNA extracted from PBMCs, and the TCR library was made from it. With regard to this clonotype: Its antigen is still unknown.

With iRepertoire HTBI primers and Arm-PCR of CDR3 regions, TCR beta libraries were built. TCRdb re-derived calls from the multiplex PCR reads in MiXCR, one entry per CDR3 protein. Of 310,000 or so distinct CDR3 sequences in the sample, about 18% were seen once. The CDR3 runs to 16 residues. Germline-derived CDR1 and CDR2 are MNHEY and SVGAGI. The V and J ends lost 0 bases and 1 base respectively, with 9 bases between them. Whole-study results and caveats: Newly diagnosed Graves' patients had higher TCR diversity than persistent ones.

J is TRBJ2-2 and V is TRBV6-5; D might be TRBD2 (6 bases). This sequence originates from a female donor with Graves disease. The sequenced sample was peripheral blood mononuclear cells (PBMCs), obtained when the disease was refractory, from a patient treated with antithyroid drugs. This CDR3 reads CASSYSGRGNTGELFF. CDR3 bases: TGTGCCAGCAGTTACTCGGGGCGGGGGAACACCGGGGAGCTGTTTTTT.